Sequencing of this T cell receptor beta chain was carried out in a study of blood T cell repertoires in COVID-19. Whole-study context: T cells, B-cell-depleted T cells, or PBMCs provided the cDNA or gDNA that served as material.

Comments on this clone: Other DNA sequences from this sample encode an identical CDR3 as well.

The repertoire was sequenced with immunoSEQ multiplex PCR; TCRdb's copy has only in-frame clones and lacks some. The table includes some 49,000 clones, around four fifths detected once. Germline CDR1 reads MNHEY; CDR2 reads SMNVEV (reference sequence). J was trimmed by 5 bases and V by 6 bases; bases with no gene match: 7. The CDR3 length is 14 residues. The sample consisted of peripheral blood. The chain is built from TRBV27 and TRBJ2-7, with 10 bases that match TRBD2. The TCR was taken from a woman aged 60-75 years with acute or convalescent COVID-19. Here the CDR3 reads CASRRLAGVNEQYF. In nucleotides, the CDR3 is TGTGCCAGCAGGAGGCTAGCGGGAGTGAACGAGCAGTACTTC.